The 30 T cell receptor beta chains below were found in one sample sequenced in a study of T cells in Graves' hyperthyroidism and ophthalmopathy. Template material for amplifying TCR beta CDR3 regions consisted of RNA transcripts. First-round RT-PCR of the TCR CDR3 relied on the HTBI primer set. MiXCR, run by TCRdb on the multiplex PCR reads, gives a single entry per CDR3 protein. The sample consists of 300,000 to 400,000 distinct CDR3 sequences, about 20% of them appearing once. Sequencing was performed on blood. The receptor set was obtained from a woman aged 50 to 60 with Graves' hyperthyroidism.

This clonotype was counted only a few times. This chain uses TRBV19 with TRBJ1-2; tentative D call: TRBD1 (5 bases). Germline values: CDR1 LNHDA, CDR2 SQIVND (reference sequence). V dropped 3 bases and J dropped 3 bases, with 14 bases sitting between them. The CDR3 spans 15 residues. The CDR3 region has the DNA TGTGCCAGTAGTATGATCCCCAGCAGGGACTATGGCTACACCTTC. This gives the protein CASSMIPSRDYGYTF.

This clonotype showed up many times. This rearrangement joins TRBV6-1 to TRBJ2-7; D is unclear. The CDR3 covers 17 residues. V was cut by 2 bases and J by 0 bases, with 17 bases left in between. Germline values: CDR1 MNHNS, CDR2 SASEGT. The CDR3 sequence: CASSEFTGRPSSYEQYV. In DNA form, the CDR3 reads TGTGCCAGCAGTGAATTTACCGGGCGACCTAGCTCCTACGAGCAGTACGTC.

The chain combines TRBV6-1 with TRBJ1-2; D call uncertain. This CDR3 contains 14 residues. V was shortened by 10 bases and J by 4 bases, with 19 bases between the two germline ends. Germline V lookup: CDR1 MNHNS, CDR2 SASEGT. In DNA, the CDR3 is TGTGCCACCCGATCCCCTCTGCAGCTCTATGGCTACACCTTC. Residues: CATRSPLQLYGYTF.

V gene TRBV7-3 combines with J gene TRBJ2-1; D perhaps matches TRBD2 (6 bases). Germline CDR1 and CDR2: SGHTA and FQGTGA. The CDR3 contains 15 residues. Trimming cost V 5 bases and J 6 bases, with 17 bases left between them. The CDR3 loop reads CASSNRESLSNEQFF. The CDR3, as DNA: TGTGCCAGCAGCAACCGGGAGTCCCTGAGCAATGAGCAGTTCTTC.

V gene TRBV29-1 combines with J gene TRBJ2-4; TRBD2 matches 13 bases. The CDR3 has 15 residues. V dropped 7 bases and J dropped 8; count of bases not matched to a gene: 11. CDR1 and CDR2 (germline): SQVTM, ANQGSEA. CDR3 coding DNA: TGCAGCGCACAACTAGCGGGAGGGCCGGGCGACATTCAGTACTTC. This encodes CSAQLAGGPGDIQYF.

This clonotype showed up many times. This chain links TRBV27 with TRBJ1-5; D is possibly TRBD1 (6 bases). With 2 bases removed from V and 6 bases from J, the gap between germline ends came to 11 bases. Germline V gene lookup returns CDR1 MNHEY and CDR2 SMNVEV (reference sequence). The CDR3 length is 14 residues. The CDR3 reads CASSLRAGVQPQHF. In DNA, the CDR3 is TGTGCCAGCAGTTTAAGGGCAGGGGTTCAGCCCCAGCATTTT.

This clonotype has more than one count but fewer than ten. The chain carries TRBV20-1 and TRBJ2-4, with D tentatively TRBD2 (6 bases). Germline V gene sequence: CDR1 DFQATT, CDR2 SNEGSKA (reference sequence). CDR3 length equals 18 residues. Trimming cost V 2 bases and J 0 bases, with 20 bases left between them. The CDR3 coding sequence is TGCAGTGCTAGACCTACCGGGGGAACCCTACTAGCCAAAAACATTCAGTACTTC. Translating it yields CSARPTGGTLLAKNIQYF.

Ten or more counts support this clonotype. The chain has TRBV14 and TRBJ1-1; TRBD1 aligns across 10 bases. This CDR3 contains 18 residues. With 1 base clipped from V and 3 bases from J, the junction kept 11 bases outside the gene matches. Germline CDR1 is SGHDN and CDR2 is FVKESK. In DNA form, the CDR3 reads TGTGCCAGCAGCCAAGTCGGGGGGACAGGGGAAAGTGACACTGAAGCTTTCTTT. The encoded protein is CASSQVGGTGESDTEAFF.

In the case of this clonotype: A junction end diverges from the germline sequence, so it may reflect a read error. CDR3 coding DNA: TGTGCCAGCAGCCAGACTAGCGGGGCTTACGAGCAGTATTTC. This gives the protein CASSQTSGAYEQYF. This chain connects TRBV27 to TRBJ2-7; TRBD2 aligns across 11 bases. Germline-derived CDR1 and CDR2 are MNHEY and SMNVEV (reference sequence). The CDR3 runs to 14 residues.

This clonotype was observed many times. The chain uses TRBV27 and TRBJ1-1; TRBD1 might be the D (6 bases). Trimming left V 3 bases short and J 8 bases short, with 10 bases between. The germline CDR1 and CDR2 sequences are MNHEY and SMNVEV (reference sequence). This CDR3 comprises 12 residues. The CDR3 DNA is TGTGCCAGCAGTTTCGGGGGCCGAGAAGCTTTCTTT. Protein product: CASSFGGREAFF.

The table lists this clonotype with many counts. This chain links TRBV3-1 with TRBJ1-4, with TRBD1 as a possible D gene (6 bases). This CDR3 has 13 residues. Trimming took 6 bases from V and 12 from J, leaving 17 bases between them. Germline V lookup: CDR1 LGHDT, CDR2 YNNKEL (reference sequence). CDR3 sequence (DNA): TGTGCCAGCAGGGCCAGGGGATTTGGCGAACTGTTTTTT. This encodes CASRARGFGELFF.

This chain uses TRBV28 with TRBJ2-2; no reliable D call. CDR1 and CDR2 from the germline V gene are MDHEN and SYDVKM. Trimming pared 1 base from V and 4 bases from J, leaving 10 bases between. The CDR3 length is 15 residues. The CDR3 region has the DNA TGTGCCAGCAGTTTATATAGCATTATCACCGGGGAGCTGTTTTTT. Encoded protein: CASSLYSIITGELFF.

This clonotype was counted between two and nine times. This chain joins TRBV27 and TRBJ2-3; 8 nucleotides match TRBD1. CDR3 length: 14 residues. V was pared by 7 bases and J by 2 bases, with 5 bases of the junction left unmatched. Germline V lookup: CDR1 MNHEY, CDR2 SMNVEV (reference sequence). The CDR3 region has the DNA TGTGCCAGCACCCGGACAGGGCCCACAGATACGCAGTATTTT. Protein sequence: CASTRTGPTDTQYF.

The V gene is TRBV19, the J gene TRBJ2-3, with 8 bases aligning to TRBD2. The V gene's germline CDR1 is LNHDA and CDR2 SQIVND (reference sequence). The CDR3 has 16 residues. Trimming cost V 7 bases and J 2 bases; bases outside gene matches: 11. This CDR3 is CASTSSAGGHTDTQYF. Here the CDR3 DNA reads TGTGCCAGTACGTCTAGCGCGGGAGGCCACACAGATACGCAGTATTTT. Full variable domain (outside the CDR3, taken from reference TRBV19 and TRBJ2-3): DGGITQSPKYLFRKEGQNVTLSCEQNLNHDAMYWYRQDPGQGLRLIYYSQIVNDFQKGDIAEGYSVSREKKESFPLTVTSAQKNPTAFYLCASTSSAGGHTDTQYFGPGTRLTVL.

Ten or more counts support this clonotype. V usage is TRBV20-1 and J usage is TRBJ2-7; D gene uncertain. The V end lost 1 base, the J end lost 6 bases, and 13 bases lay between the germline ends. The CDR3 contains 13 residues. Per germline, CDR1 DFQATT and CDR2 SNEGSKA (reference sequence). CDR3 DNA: TGCAGTGCTAGAGGGACGATTCAACCCGAGCAGTACTTC. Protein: CSARGTIQPEQYF.

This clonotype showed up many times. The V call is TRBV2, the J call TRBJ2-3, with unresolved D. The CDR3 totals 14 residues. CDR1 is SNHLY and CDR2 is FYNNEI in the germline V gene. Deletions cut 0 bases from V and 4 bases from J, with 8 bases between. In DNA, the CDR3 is TGTGCCAGCAGTGAAGCGCTTTTGGCAGATACGCAGTATTTT. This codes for CASSEALLADTQYF.

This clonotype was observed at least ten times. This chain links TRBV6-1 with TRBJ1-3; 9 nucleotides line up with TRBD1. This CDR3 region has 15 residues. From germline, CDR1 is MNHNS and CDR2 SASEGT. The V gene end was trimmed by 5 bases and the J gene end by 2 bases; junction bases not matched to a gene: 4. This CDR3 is CASSSGQGPGNTIYF. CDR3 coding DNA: TGTGCCAGCAGTTCCGGACAGGGGCCTGGAAACACCATATATTTT.

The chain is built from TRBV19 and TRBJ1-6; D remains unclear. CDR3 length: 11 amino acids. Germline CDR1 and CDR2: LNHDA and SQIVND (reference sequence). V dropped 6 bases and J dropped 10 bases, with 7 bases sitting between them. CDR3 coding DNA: TGTGCCAGTAGGATCCGATCACCCCTCCACTTT. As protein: CASRIRSPLHF.

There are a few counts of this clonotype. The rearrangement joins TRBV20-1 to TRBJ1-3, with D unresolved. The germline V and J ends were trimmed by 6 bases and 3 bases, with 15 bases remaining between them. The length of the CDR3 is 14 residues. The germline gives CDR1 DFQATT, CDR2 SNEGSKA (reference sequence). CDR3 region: CSAQVRDFGNTIYF. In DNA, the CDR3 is TGCAGTGCCCAAGTACGGGATTTTGGAAACACCATATATTTT.

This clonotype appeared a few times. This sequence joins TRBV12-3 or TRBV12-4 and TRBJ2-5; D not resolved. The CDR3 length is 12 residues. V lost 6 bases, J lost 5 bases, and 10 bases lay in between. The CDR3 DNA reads TGTGCCAGCAGCTATCAAGAGGAGACCCAGTACTTC. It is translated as CASSYQEETQYF.

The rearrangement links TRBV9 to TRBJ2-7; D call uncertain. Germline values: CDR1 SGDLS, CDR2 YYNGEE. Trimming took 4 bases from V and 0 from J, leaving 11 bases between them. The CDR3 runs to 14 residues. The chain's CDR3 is CASSPRPSSYEQYF. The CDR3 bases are TGTGCCAGCAGCCCCCGACCGAGCTCCTACGAGCAGTACTTC.

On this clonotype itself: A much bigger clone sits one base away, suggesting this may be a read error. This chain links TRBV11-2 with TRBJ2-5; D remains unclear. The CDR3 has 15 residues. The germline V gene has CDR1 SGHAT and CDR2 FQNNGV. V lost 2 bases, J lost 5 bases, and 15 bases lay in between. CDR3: CASSLKTGRWETQYF. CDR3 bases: TGTGCCAGCAGCTTAAAGACCGGGCGATGGGAGACCCAGTACTTC.

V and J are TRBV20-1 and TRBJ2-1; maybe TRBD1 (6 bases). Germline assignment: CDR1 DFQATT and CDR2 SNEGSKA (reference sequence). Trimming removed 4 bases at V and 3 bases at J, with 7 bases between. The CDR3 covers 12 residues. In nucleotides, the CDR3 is TGCAGTGCTACACAGGGCTACAATGAGCAGTTCTTC. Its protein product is CSATQGYNEQFF.

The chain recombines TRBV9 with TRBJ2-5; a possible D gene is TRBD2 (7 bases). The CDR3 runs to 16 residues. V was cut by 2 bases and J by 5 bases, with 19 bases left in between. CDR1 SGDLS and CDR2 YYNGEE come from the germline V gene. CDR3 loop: CASSVGGSRGRETQYF. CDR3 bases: TGTGCCAGCAGCGTGGGGGGGAGCAGGGGTCGGGAGACCCAGTACTTC.

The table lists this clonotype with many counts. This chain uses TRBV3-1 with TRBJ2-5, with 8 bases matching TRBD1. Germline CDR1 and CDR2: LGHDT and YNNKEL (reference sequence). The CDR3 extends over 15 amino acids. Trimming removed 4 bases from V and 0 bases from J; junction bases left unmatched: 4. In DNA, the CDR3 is TGTGCCAGCAGCCTCGGACAGGGTAACCAAGAGACCCAGTACTTC. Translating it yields CASSLGQGNQETQYF.

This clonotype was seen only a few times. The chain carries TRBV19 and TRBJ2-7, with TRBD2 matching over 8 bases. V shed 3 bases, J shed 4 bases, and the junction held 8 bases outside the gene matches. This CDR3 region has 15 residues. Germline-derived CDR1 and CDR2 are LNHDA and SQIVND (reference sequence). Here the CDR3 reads CASSMSSGTIYEQYF. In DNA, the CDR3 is TGTGCCAGTAGTATGAGTAGCGGGACCATATACGAGCAGTACTTC.

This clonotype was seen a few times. Here the CDR3 DNA reads TGTGCCAGCAGCCAAGGTGGTCACTCTGGAAACACCATATATTTT. As protein: CASSQGGHSGNTIYF. The chain uses TRBV14 and TRBJ1-3; D remains unclear. This CDR3 contains 15 residues. Trimming removed 1 base at V and 0 bases at J, with 7 bases between. Germline V CDR1 and CDR2: SGHDN, FVKESK.

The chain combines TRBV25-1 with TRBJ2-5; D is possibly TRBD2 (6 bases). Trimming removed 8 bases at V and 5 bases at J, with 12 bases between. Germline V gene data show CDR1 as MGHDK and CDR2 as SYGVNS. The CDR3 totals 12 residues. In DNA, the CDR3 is TGTGCCAGCCGGGGGAGATCCGAGACCCAGTACTTC. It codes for CASRGRSETQYF.

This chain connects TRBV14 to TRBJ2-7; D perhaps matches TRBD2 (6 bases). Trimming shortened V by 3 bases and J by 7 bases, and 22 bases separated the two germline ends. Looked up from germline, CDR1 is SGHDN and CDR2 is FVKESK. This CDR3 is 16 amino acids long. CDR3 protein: CASSHGGLPFLREQYF. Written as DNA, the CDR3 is TGTGCCAGCAGCCACGGGGGACTGCCCTTTTTGAGGGAGCAGTACTTC.

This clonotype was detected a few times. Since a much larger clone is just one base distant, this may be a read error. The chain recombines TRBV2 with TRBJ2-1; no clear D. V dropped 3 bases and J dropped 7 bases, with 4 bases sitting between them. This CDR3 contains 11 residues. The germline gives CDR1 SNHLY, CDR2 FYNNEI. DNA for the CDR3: TGTGCCAGCAGTGACCAGAATGAGCAGTTCTTC. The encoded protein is CASSDQNEQFF.